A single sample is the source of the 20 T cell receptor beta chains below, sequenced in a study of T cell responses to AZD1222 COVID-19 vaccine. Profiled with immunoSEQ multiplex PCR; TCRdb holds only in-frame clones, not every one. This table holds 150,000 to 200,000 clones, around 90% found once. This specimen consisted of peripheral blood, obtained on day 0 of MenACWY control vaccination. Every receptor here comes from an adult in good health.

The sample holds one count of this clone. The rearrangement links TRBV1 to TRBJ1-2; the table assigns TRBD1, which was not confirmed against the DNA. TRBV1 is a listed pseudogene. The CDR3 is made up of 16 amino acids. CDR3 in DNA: TGCACCAGCAGCCAAGACGCCTCGGACAGGGACTATGGCTACACCTTC. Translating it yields CTSSQDASDRDYGYTF.

The CDR3 is CASTPPRHKSSNYGYTF. CDR3 nucleotides: TGTGCCAGCACCCCCCCCCGGCATAAGAGTTCTAACTATGGCTACACCTTC. The V and J genes are TRBV28 and TRBJ1-2; no definite D call. The germline V gene has CDR1 MDHEN and CDR2 SYDVKM. Trimming removed 7 bases at V and 0 bases at J, with 21 bases between. This CDR3 is 17 amino acids long.

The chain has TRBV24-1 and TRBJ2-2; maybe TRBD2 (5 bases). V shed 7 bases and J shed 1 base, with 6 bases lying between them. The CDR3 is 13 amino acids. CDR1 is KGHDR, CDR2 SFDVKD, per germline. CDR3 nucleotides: TGTGCCACCAGGAGGGAGAACACCGGGGAGCTGTTTTTT. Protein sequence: CATRRENTGELFF.

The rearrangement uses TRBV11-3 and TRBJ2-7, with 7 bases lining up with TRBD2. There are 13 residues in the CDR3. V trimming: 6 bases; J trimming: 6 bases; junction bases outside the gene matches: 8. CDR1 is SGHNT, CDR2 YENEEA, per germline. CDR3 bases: TGTGCCAGCAGAAATCAGGGAGGGCGCGAGCAGTACTTC. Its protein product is CASRNQGGREQYF.

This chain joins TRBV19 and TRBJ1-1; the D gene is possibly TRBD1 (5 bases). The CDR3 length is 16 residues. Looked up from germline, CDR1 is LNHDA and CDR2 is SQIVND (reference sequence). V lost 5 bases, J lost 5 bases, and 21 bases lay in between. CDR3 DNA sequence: TGTGCCAGTAGTCCTCGCATCCTCGGGTGGGGGACTGAAGCTTTCTTT. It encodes CASSPRILGWGTEAFF.

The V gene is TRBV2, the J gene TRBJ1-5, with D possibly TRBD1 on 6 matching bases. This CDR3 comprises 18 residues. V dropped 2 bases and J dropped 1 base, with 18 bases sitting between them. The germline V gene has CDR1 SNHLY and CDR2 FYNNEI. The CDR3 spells CASSEFLNGQQSNQPQHF. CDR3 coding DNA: TGTGCCAGCAGTGAATTCTTAAACGGACAGCAGAGCAATCAGCCCCAGCATTTT. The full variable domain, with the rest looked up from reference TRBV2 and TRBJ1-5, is EPEVTQTPSHQVTQMGQEVILRCVPISNHLYFYWYRQILGQKVEFLVSFYNNEISEKSEIFDDQFSVERPDGSNFTLKIRSTKLEDSAMYFCASSEFLNGQQSNQPQHFGDGTRLSIL.

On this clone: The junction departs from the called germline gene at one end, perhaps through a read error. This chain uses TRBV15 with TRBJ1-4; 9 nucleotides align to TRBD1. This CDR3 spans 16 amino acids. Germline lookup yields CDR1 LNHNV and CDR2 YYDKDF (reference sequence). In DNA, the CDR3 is TGTGCCACCAGTAGAGGGAGGGACAGGGTTAATGAAAAACTGTTTTTT. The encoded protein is CATSRGRDRVNEKLFF. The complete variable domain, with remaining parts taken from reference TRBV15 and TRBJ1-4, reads DAMVIQNPRYQVTQFGKPVTLSCSQTLNHNVMYWYQQKSSQAPKLLFHYYDKDFNNEADTPDNFQSRRPNTSFCFLDIRSPGLGDTAMYLCATSRGRDRVNEKLFFGSGTQLSVL.

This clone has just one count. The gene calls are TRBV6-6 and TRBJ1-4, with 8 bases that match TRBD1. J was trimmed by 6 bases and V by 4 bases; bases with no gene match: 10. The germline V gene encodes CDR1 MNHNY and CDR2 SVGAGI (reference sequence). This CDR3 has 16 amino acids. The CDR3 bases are TGTGCCAGCAGTTTAAATCAGGGGGCCGGTGATGAAAAACTGTTTTTT. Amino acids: CASSLNQGAGDEKLFF.

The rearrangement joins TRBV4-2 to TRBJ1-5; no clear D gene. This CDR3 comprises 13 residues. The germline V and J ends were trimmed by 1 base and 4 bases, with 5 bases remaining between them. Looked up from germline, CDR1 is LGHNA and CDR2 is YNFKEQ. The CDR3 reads CASSQGVNQPQHF. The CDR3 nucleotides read TGTGCCAGCAGCCAAGGAGTGAATCAGCCCCAGCATTTT.

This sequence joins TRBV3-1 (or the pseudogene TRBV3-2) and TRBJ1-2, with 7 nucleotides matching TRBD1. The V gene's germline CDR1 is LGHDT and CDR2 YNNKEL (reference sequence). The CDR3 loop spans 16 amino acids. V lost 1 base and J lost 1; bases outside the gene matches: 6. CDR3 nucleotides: TGTGCCAGCAGCCAAGCTTTGAGACAGGGTAACTATGGCTACACCTTC. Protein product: CASSQALRQGNYGYTF.

CDR3 DNA sequence: TGTGCCAGCAGTTTGCGCACCTCTGAAGCTTTCTTT. Its protein product is CASSLRTSEAFF. This chain joins TRBV12-3 or TRBV12-4 and TRBJ1-1; D gene ambiguous. CDR3 length: 12 amino acids. V was shortened by 3 bases and J by 6 bases, with 8 bases between the two germline ends.

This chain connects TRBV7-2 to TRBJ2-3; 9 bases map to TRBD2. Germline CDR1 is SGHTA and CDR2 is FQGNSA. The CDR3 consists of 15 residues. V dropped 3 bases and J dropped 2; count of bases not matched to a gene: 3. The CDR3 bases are TGTGCCAGCAGCTTGGCGGGAGGGGTCACAGATACGCAGTATTTT. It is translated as CASSLAGGVTDTQYF. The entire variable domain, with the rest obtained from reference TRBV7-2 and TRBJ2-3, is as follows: GAGVSQSPSNKVTEKGKDVELRCDPISGHTALYWYRQSLGQGLEFLIYFQGNSAPDKSGLPSDRFSAERTGGSVSTLTIQRTQQEDSAVYLCASSLAGGVTDTQYFGPGTRLTVL.

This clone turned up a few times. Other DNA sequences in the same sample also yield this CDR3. The CDR3 spells CASSLSQNYGYTF. For the CDR3, the DNA is TGTGCCAGCAGCTTGTCACAGAACTATGGCTACACCTTC. The chain recombines TRBV7-9 with TRBJ1-2; D remains unclear. The CDR3 length is 13 residues. Trimming removed 3 bases from V and 2 bases from J, with 7 bases in between. Germline values: CDR1 SEHNR, CDR2 FQNEAQ (reference sequence).

CDR3 sequence reads: CASGTIADTGELFF. The CDR3 DNA sequence: TGTGCCAGTGGAACAATTGCAGACACCGGGGAGCTGTTTTTT. This chain joins TRBV19 and TRBJ2-2; D is undetermined. Per germline, CDR1 LNHDA and CDR2 SQIVND (reference sequence). The CDR3 has 14 amino acids. V was pared by 8 bases and J by 3 bases, with 13 bases between.

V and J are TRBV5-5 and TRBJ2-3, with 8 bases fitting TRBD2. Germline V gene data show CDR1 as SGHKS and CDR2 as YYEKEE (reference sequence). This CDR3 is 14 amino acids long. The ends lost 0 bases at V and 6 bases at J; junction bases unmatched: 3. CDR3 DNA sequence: TGTGCCAGCAGCTTGGGAGCGGGAGTGGATACGCAGTATTTT. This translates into CASSLGAGVDTQYF.

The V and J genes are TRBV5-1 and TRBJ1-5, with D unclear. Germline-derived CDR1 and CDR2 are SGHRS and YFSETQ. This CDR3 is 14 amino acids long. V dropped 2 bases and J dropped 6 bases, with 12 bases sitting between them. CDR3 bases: TGCGCCAGCAGCTTTGGTGGCGCGGGTCAGCCCCAGCATTTT. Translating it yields CASSFGGAGQPQHF.

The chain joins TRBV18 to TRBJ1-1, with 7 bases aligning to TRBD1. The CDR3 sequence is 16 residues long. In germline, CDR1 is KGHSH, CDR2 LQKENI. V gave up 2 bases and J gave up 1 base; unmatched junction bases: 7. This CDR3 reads CASSPITGVRNTEAFF. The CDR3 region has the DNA TGTGCCAGCTCACCAATAACAGGGGTGAGGAACACTGAAGCTTTCTTT.

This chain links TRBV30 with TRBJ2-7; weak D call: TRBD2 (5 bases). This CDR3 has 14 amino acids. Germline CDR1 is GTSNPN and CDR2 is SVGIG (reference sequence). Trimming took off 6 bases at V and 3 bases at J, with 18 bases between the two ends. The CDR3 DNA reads TGTGCCTGCCTCGTCCCCGGAGGACTCTACGAGCAGTACTTC. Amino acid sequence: CACLVPGGLYEQYF.

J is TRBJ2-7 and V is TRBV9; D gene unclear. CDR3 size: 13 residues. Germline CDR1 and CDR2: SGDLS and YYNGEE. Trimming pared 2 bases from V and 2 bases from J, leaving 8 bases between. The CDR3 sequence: CASSVGLTYEQYF. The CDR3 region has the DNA TGTGCCAGCAGCGTGGGCCTCACCTACGAGCAGTACTTC.

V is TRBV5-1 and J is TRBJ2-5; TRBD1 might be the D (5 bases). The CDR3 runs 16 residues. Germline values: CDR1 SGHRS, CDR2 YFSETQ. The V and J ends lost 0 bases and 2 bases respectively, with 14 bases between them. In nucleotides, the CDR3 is TGCGCCAGCAGCTTGGGGGGCGGACGTGAGCAAGAGACCCAGTACTTC. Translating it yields CASSLGGGREQETQYF.